Listed below are T cell receptor beta chains from one sample, sequenced in a study of blood T cell repertoires in COVID-19. Repertoires were generated with immunoSEQ multiplex PCR, while TCRdb's copy carries only in-frame clones and drops some. Of some 250,000 clones in the sample, approximately 86% are singletons; the top ten hold 2.5% to 3.5%. Material for sequencing was PBMCs or T cells enriched from blood (not recorded which). The source is a woman in her thirties or forties with acute COVID-19. The CDR3 runs from the conserved cysteine through the conserved F or W. A D gene is named only where the DNA matches it firmly. Clone size is given for some rows only: seen once, a few or many times, or a class if the clone is expanded.

DNA,CDR3,J,D,size,V
TGTGCCAGCACGGCGGGAGCTGACAATGAGCAGTTCTTC,CASTAGADNEQFF,TRBJ2-1,TRBD2,.,TRBV11-3
TGTGCCAGCAGCCACACTAGCGGGAGGTATGAGCAGTTCTTC,CASSHTSGRYEQFF,TRBJ2-1,TRBD2,.,TRBV3-1/TRBV3-2
TGTGCCAGCTCACCACCTGCACAGGGCAGTTTCACAGATACGCAGTATTTT,CASSPPAQGSFTDTQYF,TRBJ2-3,.,.,TRBV18
TGTGCCAGCAGTCGCGCTTGGGGGAGGGCCGGAGAGACCCAGTACTTC,CASSRAWGRAGETQYF,TRBJ2-5,TRBD2,.,TRBV3-1/TRBV3-2
TGTGCCACCAGTGACCAAATGCTAGCGGACGGGGAGCTGTTTTTT,CATSDQMLADGELFF,TRBJ2-2,TRBD2,.,TRBV24-1
TGCAGCGTTGAAGGGCTAGCGTCGAGTGGCGAGCAGTACTTC,CSVEGLASSGEQYF,TRBJ2-7,.,.,TRBV29-1
TGTGCCAGCAGCCCCCCTTTAGGGGCGGAAGACTACAATGAGCAGTTCTTC,CASSPPLGAEDYNEQFF,TRBJ2-1,.,.,TRBV4-2
TGTGCCAGCAGTGAAGCGGGAGGGGCGGGTGAAGCTTTCTTT,CASSEAGGAGEAFF,TRBJ1-1,.,.,TRBV6-1
TGTGCCAGCAGCTTAGCGGGACAGGGAGCAGATACGCAGTATTTT,CASSLAGQGADTQYF,TRBJ2-3,TRBD1,.,TRBV11-3
TGTGCCAGCAGCACTATAAGCGGGGGCACTGAAGCTTTCTTT,CASSTISGGTEAFF,TRBJ1-1,.,.,TRBV7-9
TGTGCCAGCAATCCAAGGGACAGGATGAATCAGCCCCAGCATTTT,CASNPRDRMNQPQHF,TRBJ1-5,TRBD1,.,TRBV9
TGTGCCAGCAGTTTATCGGCATGGAGGGGACCAGGCATTAATGAGCAGTTCTTC,CASSLSAWRGPGINEQFF,TRBJ2-1,.,.,TRBV27
TGTGCCAGTAGTATAGGGACAGGTACCTACGAGCAGTACTTC,CASSIGTGTYEQYF,TRBJ2-7,TRBD1,.,TRBV19
TGTGCCAGCAGCCAACAACAGGGGGGTTTGGATTTCTATGGCTACACCTTC,CASSQQQGGLDFYGYTF,TRBJ1-2,TRBD1,.,TRBV3-1/TRBV3-2
TGTGCCAGCAGTCCCGGGACAGGGGGACGATCGGAAAAACTGTTTTTT,CASSPGTGGRSEKLFF,TRBJ1-4,TRBD1,.,TRBV3-1/TRBV3-2
TGCAGCACCGGGACAGACAGCACAGATACGCAGTATTTT,CSTGTDSTDTQYF,TRBJ2-3,TRBD1,.,TRBV29-1
TGTGCCAGCAAAACTAGCGGGAGCAACGAGCAGTACTTC,CASKTSGSNEQYF,TRBJ2-7,TRBD2,.,TRBV27
TGTGCCAGCAGCAGATCCCCACAGGAGTACTATGGCTACACCTTC,CASSRSPQEYYGYTF,TRBJ1-2,.,.,TRBV11-1
TGTGCCAGCAGCTTGTTACCCCGTGGGTTGGGCCACGAGCAGTACTTC,CASSLLPRGLGHEQYF,TRBJ2-7,.,.,TRBV7-3
TGTGCCAGCAGCTCCGGACAGTACACCGGGGAGCTGTTTTTT,CASSSGQYTGELFF,TRBJ2-2,.,.,TRBV11-3
TGTGCCAGCAGTTACCGGGCGGGGATTAATGAAAAACTGTTTTTT,CASSYRAGINEKLFF,TRBJ1-4,.,.,TRBV6-5
TGTGCCAGCGGCTTAGCGGGCAGCTCCTACAATGAGCAGTTCTTC,CASGLAGSSYNEQFF,TRBJ2-1,TRBD2,.,TRBV7-9
TGCGCCAGCAGCCGCTCCCCGGGACTAGTAGACAATGAGCAGTTCTTC,CASSRSPGLVDNEQFF,TRBJ2-1,TRBD2,.,TRBV4-1
TGTGCCCTCAAGAGGACCCAGTACTTC,CALKRTQYF,TRBJ2-5,.,.,TRBV19
TGTGCCAGCAGCTTAGGTGGAGTACAAGAGTGGCAGCCCCAGCATTTT,CASSLGGVQEWQPQHF,TRBJ1-5,.,.,TRBV11-3
TGCGCCAGCAGCCAGGGCGGAGGGCCAGGGGGTACGCAGTATTTT,CASSQGGGPGGTQYF,TRBJ2-3,.,.,TRBV4-1
TGTGCCAGCAGTGAGCAGCGGGAGATAAACATTCAGTACTTC,CASSEQREINIQYF,TRBJ2-4,TRBD2,.,TRBV2
TGTGCCACCAGTGACTCTGGACTAGCTAGCACAGATACGCAGTATTTT,CATSDSGLASTDTQYF,TRBJ2-3,TRBD2,few,TRBV24-1
TGTGCCAGCAGCTTAGGGCTAGCGGATAGCACAGATACGCAGTATTTT,CASSLGLADSTDTQYF,TRBJ2-3,TRBD2,.,TRBV7-9
TGTGCCAGCAGTGAAAAGGTTGGGAGGGGTACCTACAATGAGCAGTTCTTC,CASSEKVGRGTYNEQFF,TRBJ2-1,TRBD2,.,TRBV25-1
TGTGCCAGCAGTGATGGAGGGGACACTGAAGCTTTCTTT,CASSDGGDTEAFF,TRBJ1-1,.,few,TRBV25-1
TGTGCCAGCAGCGCCGGGACTAACAATGAGCAGTTCTTC,CASSAGTNNEQFF,TRBJ2-1,TRBD2,.,TRBV2
TGTGCCAGCAGTTTAATCCCGCAGGGAATAGGGAATGAGCAGTTCTTC,CASSLIPQGIGNEQFF,TRBJ2-1,.,.,TRBV27